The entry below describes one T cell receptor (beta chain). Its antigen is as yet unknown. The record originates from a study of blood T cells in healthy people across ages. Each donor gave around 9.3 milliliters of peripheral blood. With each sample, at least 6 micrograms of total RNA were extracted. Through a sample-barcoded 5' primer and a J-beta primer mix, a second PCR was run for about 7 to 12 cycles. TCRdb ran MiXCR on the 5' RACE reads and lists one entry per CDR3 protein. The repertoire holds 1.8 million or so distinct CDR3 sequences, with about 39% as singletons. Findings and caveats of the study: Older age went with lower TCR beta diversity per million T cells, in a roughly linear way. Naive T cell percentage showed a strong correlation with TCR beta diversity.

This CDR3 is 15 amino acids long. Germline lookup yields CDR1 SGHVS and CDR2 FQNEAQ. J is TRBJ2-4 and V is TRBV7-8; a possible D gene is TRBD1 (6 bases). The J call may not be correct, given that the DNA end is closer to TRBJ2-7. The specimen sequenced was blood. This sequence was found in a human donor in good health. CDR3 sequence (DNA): TGTGCCAGCAGCTTAGTAGGGTGGACAGCTGGCGAGCAGTACTTC. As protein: CASSLVGWTAGEQYF.